The present T cell receptor (beta chain) was sequenced within a study of OX40 agonist ivuxolimab in advanced cancers. Trimming cost V 2 bases and J 5 bases, with 13 bases left between them. The CDR3 totals 14 residues. The germline CDR1 and CDR2 sequences are SGDLS and YYNGEE. Produced via immunoSEQ multiplex PCR; TCRdb's table is partial and in-frame only. The data show about 88,000 clones, with around nine tenths seen just once and 1.5% to 2% held by the top ten. J is TRBJ2-5 and V is TRBV9, with D maybe TRBD1 (6 bases). The source is an adult with an advanced solid tumor such as melanoma, head and neck, liver or kidney cancer. The input for sequencing was CD4+ or CD8+ T cells sorted from blood, taken in a trial of the OX40 agonist ivuxolimab. The CDR3: CASSVKGQGETQYF. The CDR3 DNA reads TGTGCCAGCAGCGTGAAGGGGCAGGGGGAGACCCAGTACTTC.